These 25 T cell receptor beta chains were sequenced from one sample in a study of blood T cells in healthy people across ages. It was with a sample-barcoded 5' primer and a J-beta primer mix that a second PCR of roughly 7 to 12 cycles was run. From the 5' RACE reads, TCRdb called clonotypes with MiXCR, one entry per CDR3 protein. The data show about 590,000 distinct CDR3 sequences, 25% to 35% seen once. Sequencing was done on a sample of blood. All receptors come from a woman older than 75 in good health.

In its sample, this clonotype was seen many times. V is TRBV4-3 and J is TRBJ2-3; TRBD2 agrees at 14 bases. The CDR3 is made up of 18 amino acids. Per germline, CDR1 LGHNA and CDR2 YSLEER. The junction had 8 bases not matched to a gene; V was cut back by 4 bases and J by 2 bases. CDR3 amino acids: CASSLTRLAGGATDTQYF. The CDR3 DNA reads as TGCGCCAGCAGCCTAACGCGACTAGCGGGGGGGGCCACAGATACGCAGTATTTT.

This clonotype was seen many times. Here the CDR3 DNA reads TGTGCCAGCAAGGACAAGCCCCCAGATACGCAGTATTTT. It encodes CASKDKPPDTQYF. This rearrangement joins TRBV6-1 to TRBJ2-3; possible D gene TRBD1, 5 bases. V was cut by 7 bases and J by 4 bases, with 12 bases left in between. There are 13 residues in the CDR3. The V gene's germline CDR1 is MNHNS and CDR2 SASEGT.

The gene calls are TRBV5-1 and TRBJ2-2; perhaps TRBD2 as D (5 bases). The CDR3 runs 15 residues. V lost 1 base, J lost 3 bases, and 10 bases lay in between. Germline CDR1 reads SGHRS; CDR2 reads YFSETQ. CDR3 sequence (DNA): TGCGCCAGCAGCTTGCGGGGTTGGGACACCGGGGAGCTGTTTTTT. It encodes CASSLRGWDTGELFF.

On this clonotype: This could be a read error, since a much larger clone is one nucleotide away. CDR3 region: CASSQDRGGWTSAVDGYTF. The CDR3 bases are TGTGCCAGCAGCCAAGATCGCGGGGGGTGGACTTCTGCGGTCGATGGCTACACCTTC. This sequence joins TRBV3-1 and TRBJ1-2; a weak D match, TRBD1 (5 bases). This CDR3 is built from 19 residues. The germline gives CDR1 LGHDT, CDR2 YNNKEL (reference sequence). Deletions cut 0 bases from V and 6 bases from J, with 26 bases between.

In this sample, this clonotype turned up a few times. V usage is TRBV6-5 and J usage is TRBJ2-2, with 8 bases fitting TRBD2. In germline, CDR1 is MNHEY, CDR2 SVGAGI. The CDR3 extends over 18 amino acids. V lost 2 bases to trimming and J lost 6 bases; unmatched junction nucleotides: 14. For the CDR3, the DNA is TGTGCCAGCAGTTACACTTACCGGGGGGGTTCGGTAGCCGGGGAGCTGTTTTTT. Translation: CASSYTYRGGSVAGELFF.

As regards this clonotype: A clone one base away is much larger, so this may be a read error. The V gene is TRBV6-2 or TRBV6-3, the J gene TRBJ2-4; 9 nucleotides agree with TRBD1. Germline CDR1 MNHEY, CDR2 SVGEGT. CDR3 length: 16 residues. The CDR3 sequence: CTSSSPGGTGKNIQYF. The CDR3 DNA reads TGTACCAGCAGTTCCCCCGGAGGGACAGGGAAAAACATTCAGTACTTC.

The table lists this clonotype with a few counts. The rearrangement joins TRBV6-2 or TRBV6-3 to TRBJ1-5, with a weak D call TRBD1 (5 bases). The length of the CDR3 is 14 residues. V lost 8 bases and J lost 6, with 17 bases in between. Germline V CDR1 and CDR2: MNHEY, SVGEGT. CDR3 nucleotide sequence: TGTGCCAGCGCGGGGCAGGGAAGGAGTCAGCCCCAGCATTTT. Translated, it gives CASAGQGRSQPQHF.

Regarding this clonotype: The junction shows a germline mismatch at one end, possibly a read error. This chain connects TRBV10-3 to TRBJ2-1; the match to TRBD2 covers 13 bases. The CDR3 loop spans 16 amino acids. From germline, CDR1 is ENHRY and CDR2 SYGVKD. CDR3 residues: CARLGLAGESYNEQVF. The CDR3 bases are TGTGCCAGACTAGGACTAGCGGGGGAGTCCTACAATGAGCAGGTCTTC.

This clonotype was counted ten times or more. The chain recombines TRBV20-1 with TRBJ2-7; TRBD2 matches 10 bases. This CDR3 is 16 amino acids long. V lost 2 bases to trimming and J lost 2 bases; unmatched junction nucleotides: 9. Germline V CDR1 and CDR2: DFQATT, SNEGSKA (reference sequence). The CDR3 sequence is CSARSPSGGVAYEQYF. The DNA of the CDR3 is TGCAGTGCTAGATCTCCTAGCGGGGGTGTCGCCTACGAGCAGTACTTC.

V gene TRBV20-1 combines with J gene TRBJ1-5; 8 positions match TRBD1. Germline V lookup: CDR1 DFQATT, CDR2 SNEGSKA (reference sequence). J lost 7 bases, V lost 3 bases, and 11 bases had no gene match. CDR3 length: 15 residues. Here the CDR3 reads CSASVGTGRGQPQHF. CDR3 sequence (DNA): TGCAGTGCTAGTGTCGGGACAGGACGTGGGCAGCCCCAGCATTTT.

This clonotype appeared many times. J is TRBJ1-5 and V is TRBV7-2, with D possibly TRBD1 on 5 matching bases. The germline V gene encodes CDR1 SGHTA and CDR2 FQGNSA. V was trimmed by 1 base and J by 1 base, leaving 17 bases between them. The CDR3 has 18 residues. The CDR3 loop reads CASSLVRPGLRSNQPQHF. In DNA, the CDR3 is TGTGCCAGCAGCTTAGTCCGGCCAGGGTTAAGGAGCAATCAGCCCCAGCATTTT.

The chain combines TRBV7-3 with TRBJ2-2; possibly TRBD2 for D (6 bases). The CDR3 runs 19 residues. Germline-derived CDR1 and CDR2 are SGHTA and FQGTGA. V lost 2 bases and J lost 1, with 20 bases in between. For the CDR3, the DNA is TGTGCCAGCAGCTTAGGAGCGGGCGTCTCAGGGATGAACACCGGGGAGCTGTTTTTT. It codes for CASSLGAGVSGMNTGELFF.

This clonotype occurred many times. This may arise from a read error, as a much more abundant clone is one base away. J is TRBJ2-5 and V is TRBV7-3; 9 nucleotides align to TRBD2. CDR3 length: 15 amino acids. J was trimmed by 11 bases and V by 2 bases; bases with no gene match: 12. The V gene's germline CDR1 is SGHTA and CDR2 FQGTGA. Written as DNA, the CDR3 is TGTGCCAGCAGCTTAGGCGGGGGGGCCTATGATGAGCAGTACTTC. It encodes CASSLGGGAYDEQYF.

The CDR3 loop is CASSFQLEWGEQFF. CDR3 coding DNA: TGTGCCAGCAGCTTCCAATTAGAATGGGGTGAGCAGTTCTTC. The chain has TRBV7-2 and TRBJ2-1, with no clear D. The ends were cut back, 3 bases at V and 9 bases at J, with 15 bases in the middle. This CDR3 spans 14 amino acids. The germline V gene encodes CDR1 SGHTA and CDR2 FQGNSA.

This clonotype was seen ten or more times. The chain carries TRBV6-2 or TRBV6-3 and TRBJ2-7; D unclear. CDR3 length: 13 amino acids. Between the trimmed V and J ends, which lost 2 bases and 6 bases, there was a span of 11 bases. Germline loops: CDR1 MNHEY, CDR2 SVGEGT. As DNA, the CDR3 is TGTGCCAGCAGTTACCCTTTGCAGACCGAGCAGTACTTC. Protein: CASSYPLQTEQYF.

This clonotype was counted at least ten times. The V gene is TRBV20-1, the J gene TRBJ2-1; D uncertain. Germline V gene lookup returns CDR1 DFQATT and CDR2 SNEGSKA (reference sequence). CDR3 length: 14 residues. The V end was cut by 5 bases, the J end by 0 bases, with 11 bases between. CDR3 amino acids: CSAPTVSSYNEQFF. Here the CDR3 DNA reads TGCAGTGCTCCTACGGTGAGCTCCTACAATGAGCAGTTCTTC.

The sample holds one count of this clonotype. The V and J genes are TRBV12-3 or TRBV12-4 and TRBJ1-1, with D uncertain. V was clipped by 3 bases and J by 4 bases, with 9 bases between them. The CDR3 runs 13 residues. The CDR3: CASSLGFTTEAFF. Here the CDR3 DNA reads TGTGCCAGCAGTTTGGGTTTTACCACTGAAGCTTTCTTT.

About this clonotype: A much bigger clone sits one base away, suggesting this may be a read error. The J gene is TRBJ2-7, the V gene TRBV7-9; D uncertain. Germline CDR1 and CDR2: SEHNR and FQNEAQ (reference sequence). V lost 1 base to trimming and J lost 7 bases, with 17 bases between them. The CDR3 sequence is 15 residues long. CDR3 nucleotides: TGTGCCAGCAGCTTAGACCTATCTCGCCGTGGGGAGCAGTACTTC. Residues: CASSLDLSRRGEQYF.

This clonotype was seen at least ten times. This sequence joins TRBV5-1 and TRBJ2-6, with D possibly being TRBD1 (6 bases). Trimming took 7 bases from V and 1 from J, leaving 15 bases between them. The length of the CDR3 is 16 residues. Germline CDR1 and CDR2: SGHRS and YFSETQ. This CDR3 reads CASYPGAYSGANVLTF. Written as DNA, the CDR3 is TGCGCCAGCTACCCAGGGGCTTATTCTGGGGCCAACGTCCTGACTTTC.

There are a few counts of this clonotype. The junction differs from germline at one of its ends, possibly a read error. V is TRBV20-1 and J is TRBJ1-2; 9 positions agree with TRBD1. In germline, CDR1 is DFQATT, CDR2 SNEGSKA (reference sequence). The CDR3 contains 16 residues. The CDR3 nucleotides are TGCAGTGCTAGAGGGACAGGGGAGAAAGCTAACCATGGCTACACCTTC. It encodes CSARGTGEKANHGYTF.

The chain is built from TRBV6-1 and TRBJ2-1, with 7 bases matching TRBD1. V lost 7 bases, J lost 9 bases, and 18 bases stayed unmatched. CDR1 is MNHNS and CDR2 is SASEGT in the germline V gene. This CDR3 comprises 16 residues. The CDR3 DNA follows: TGTGCCAGCACCCTGAAAGGACAGGCCCGTCCGTCTGAGCAGTTCTTC. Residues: CASTLKGQARPSEQFF.

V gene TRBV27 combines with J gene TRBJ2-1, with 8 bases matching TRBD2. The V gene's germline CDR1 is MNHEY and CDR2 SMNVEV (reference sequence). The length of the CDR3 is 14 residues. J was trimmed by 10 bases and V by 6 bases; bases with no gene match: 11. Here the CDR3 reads CASRRAGGRREQFF. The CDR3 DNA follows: TGTGCCAGCAGGCGCGCGGGGGGCCGCCGCGAGCAGTTCTTC.

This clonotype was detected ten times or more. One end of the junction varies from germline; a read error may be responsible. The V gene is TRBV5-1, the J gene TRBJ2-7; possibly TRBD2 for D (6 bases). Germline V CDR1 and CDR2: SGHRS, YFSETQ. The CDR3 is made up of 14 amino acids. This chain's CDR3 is CASSRAGGSYEQYF. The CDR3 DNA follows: TGTGCCAGCAGCCGGGCCGGGGGTTCCTACGAGCAGTACTTC. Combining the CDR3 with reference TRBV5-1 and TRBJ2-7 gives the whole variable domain KAGVTQTPRYLIKTRGQQVTLSCSPISGHRSVSWYQQTPGQGLQFLFEYFSETQRNKGNFPGRFSGRQFSNSRSEMNVSTLELGDSALYLCASSRAGGSYEQYFGPGTRLTVT.

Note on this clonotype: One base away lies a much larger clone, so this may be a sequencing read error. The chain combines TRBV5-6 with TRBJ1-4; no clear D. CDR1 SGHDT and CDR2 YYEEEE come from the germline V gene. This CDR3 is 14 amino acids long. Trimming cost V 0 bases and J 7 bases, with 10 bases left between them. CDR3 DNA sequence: TGTGCCAGCAGCTTGGGGGCGGAGGCTGAAAAACTGTTTTTT. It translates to CASSLGAEAEKLFF.

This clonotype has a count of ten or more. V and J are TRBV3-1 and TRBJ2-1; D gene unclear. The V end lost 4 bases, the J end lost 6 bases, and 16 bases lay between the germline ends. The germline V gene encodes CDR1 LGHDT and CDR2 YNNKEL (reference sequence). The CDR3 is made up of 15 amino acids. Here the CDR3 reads CASSPRPFLGNEQFF. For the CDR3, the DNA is TGTGCCAGCAGCCCCAGACCATTTTTGGGCAATGAGCAGTTCTTC.